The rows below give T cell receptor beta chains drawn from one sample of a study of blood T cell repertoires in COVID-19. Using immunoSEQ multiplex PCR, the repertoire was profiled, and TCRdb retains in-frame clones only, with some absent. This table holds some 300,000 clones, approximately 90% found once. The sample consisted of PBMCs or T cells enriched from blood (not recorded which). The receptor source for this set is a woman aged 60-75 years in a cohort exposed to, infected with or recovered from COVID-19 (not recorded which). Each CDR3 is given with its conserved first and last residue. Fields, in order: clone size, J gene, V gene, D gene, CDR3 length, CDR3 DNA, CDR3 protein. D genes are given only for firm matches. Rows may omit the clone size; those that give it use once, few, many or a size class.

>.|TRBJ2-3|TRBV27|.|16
TGTGCCAGCAGTTTTTCTCTAGCGACTAGCACAGATACGCAGTATTTT
CASSFSLATSTDTQYF
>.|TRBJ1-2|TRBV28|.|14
TGTGCCAGCAGTTTGGAGATAGCTAACTATGGCTACACCTTC
CASSLEIANYGYTF
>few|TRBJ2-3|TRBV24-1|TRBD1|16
TGTGCCACCAGTGATTCTGGGACAGGGAGGACAGATACGCAGTATTTT
CATSDSGTGRTDTQYF
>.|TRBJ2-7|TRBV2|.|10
TGTGCCAGCACCCAATACGAGCAGTACTTC
CASTQYEQYF
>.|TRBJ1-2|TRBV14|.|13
TGTGCCAGCAGCCAGGGCAGATACTATGGCTACACCTTC
CASSQGRYYGYTF
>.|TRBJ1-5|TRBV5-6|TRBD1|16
TGTGCCAGCAGCTTGGGTGGGACAGGGGGCAAGCAGCCCCAGCATTTT
CASSLGGTGGKQPQHF
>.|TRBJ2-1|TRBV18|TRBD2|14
TGTGCCAGCTCACCACAGCGGGAGGTCCATGAGCAGTTCTTC
CASSPQREVHEQFF
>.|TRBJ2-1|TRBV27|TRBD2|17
TGTGCCAGCATCGCGACTAGCGGGAGGCTGGTCTACAATGAGCAGTTCTTC
CASIATSGRLVYNEQFF
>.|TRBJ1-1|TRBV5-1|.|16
TGCGCCAGCAGCTCCCGGCCAGGGGAGATGAACACTGAAGCTTTCTTT
CASSSRPGEMNTEAFF
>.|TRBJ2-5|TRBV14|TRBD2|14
TGTGCCAGCAGCCAGGCTAGCGGGACAGAGACCCAGTACTTC
CASSQASGTETQYF
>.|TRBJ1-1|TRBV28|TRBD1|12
TGTGCCAGCGGGACAGGGGGCACTGAAGCTTTCTTT
CASGTGGTEAFF
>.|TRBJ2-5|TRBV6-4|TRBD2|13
TGTGCCAGCAGTGAGGATCGGGGGGGGACCCAGTACTTC
CASSEDRGGTQYF
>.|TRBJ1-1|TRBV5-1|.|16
TGCGCCAGCAGGCTACAGGGAGAAATCATGAACACTGAAGCTTTCTTT
CASRLQGEIMNTEAFF
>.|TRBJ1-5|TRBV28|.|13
TGTGCCAGCAGCCCGGACACAAATCAGCCCCAGCATTTT
CASSPDTNQPQHF
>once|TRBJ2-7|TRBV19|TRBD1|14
TGTGCCAGTAGTATAGGACAGGGGGCCTACGAGCAGTACTTC
CASSIGQGAYEQYF
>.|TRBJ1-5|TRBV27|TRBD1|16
TGTGCCAGCAGTCCAGACAGGGTTGGTGGCAATCAGCCCCAGCATTTT
CASSPDRVGGNQPQHF
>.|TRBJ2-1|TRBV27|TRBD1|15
TGTGCCAGCAGTTTATTAGGGGGCCCCTACAATGAGCAGTTCTTC
CASSLLGGPYNEQFF
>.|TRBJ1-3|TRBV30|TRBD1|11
TGTGCCTGGAGTGTTTCTCGGGACAGCTATTTT
CAWSVSRDSYF
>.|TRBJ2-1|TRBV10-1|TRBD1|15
TGCGCCAGCAGTGAGTCGGGGACAGGGTACAATGAGCAGTTCTTC
CASSESGTGYNEQFF
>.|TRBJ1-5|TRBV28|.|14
TGTGCCAGCAATAATCCCGGGAATAGTCAGCCCCAGCATTTT
CASNNPGNSQPQHF
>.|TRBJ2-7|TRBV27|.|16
TGTGCCAGCAGTTTATTCCCCTCAGGGGGAGGCTACGAGCAGTACTTC
CASSLFPSGGGYEQYF
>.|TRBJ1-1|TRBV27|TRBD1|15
TGTGCCAGCAGTTTAACTGACAGGGTGAACACTGAAGCTTTCTTT
CASSLTDRVNTEAFF
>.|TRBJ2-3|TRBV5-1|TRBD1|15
TGCGCCAGCAGCTTGGCCGGACAGGGAAGGGATACGCAGTATTTT
CASSLAGQGRDTQYF
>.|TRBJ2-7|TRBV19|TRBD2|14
TGTGCCAGCGGAACAGCGGGAGGGGGCTACGAGCAGTACTTC
CASGTAGGGYEQYF
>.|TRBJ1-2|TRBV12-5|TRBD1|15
TGTGCTAGTGGTTTGGCCGGGACAGACCTCTATGGCTACACCTTC
CASGLAGTDLYGYTF
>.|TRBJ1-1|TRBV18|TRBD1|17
TGTGCCAGCTCAGTCGGACAGGGGGCTGGGGAGAACACTGAAGCTTTCTTT
CASSVGQGAGENTEAFF
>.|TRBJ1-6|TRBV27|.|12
TGTGCCAGCAGCCTAATTAATTCACCCCTCCACTTT
CASSLINSPLHF
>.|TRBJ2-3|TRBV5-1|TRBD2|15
TGCGCCAGCAGCTATGGAGCGGGAGGGACAGATACGCAGTATTTT
CASSYGAGGTDTQYF
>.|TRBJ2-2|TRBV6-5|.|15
TGTGCCAGCAGTTATGAACCGACAGCCACCGGGGAGCTGTTTTTT
CASSYEPTATGELFF
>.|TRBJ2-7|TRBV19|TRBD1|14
TGTGCCAGCTCGACCGGGACAGGGTTCTACGAGCAGTACTTC
CASSTGTGFYEQYF
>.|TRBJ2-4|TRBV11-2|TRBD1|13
TGTGCCAGCGGGGACAGGGCCAAAAACATTCAGTACTTC
CASGDRAKNIQYF
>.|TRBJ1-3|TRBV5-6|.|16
TGTGCCAGCAGCTTGGTAGCCTCTCGCTCTGGAAACACCATATATTTT
CASSLVASRSGNTIYF
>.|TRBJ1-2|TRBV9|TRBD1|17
TGTGCCAGCAGCCCCTGGACAGGGCGCCCTCGAAACTATGGCTACACCTTC
CASSPWTGRPRNYGYTF
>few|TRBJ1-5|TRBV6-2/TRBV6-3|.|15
TGTGCCAGCAGTTACTCGGTTGACAGGTTGGGGTCCCAGCATTTT
CASSYSVDRLGSQHF
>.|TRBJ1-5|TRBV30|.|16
TGTGCCTGGAGTGTATCGGGGGGCGCGGGCAATCAGCCCCAGCATTTT
CAWSVSGGAGNQPQHF
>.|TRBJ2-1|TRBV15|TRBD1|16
TGTGCCACCAGCAGAGGGTGGGACAGTTCGTACAATGAGCAGTTCTTC
CATSRGWDSSYNEQFF
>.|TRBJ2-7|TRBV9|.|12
TGTGCCAGCAGCGGCAGGGAATTCGAGCAGTACTTC
CASSGREFEQYF
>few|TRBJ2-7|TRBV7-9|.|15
TGTGCCAGCAGCTTAAACCCCCTCACAGGGAACGAGCAGTACTTC
CASSLNPLTGNEQYF
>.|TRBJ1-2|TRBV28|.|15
TGTGCCAGCAGCGTCGGGACATTCTTTAACTATGGCTACACCTTC
CASSVGTFFNYGYTF
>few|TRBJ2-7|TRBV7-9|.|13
TGTGCCAGCAGCACCCGACAGGTTGACGAGCAGTACTTC
CASSTRQVDEQYF
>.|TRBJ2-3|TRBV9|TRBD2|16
TGTGCCAGCAGCGTAGCCCTAGCGGGAGCCCAGGATACGCAGTATTTT
CASSVALAGAQDTQYF
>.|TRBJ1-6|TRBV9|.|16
TGTGCCAGCAGCGTAGGGGGGACTACAGGGAATTCACCCCTCCACTTT
CASSVGGTTGNSPLHF
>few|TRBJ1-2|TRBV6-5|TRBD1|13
TGTGCCGGCCAGGACAGGGAGTACTATGGCTACACCTTC
CAGQDREYYGYTF
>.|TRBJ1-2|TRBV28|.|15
TGTGCCAGCAGTCTGCTCGGAGATACGCACCGTGGCTACACCTTC
CASSLLGDTHRGYTF
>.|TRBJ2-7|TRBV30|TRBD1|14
TGTGCCTGGAGTGGGGACAGGGGGTATTACGAGCAGTACTTC
CAWSGDRGYYEQYF
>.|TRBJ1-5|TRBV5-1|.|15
TGCGCCAGCAGCCCTGGGCGGCAGGGCTCAGGGCCCCAGCATTTT
CASSPGRQGSGPQHF